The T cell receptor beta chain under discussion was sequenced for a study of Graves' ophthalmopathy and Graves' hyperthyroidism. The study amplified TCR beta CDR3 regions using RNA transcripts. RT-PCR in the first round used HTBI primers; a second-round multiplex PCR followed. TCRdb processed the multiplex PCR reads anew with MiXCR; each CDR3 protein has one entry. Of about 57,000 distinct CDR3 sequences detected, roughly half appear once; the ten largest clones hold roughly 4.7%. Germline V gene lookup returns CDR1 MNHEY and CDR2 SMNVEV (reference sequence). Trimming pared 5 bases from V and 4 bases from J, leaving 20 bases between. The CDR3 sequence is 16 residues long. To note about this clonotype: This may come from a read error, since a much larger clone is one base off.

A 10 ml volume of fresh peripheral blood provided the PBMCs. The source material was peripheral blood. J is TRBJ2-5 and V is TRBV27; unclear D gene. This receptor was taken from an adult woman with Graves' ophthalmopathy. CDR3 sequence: CASSTVLSSLRETQYF. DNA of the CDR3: TGTGCCAGCAGTACCGTACTCTCTAGTCTACGAGAGACCCAGTACTTC.